This TCR beta chain stems from a study of blood T cell repertoires in COVID-19. The overall study: COVID-19 samples from acute and convalescent phases originated in the United States, Italy and Spain.

Assay used: immunoSEQ multiplex PCR; TCRdb lists only in-frame clones, some missing. This sample has around 160,000 clones, with 85% found just once. With 0 bases removed from V and 7 bases from J, the gap between germline ends came to 15 bases. Per germline, CDR1 LNHNV and CDR2 YYDKDF (reference sequence). The CDR3 is 16 amino acids. Specimen: peripheral blood. This clonotype originated in a woman aged 40 to 55 with active or convalescent COVID-19. The chain uses TRBV15 and TRBJ1-4; D is perhaps TRBD1 (6 bases). In DNA, the CDR3 is TGTGCCACCAGCAGAGATCGTAGCAGGGGTATTGAAAAACTGTTTTTT. Translation gives CATSRDRSRGIEKLFF.